Listed below are T cell receptor beta chains from one sample, sequenced in a study of cytomegalovirus exposure and HLA in healthy donors. Method: immunoSEQ multiplex PCR; TCRdb's copy keeps in-frame clones and lacks some. The sample has over 75,000 clones, around 82% seen once. The sequencing sample was made of PBMCs. The receptors originated from a woman aged 55-69 years in good health and CMV-seronegative. The CDR3 runs from the conserved cysteine through the conserved F or W. D genes are given only for firm matches. Clone size is given for some rows only: seen once, a few or many times, or a class if the clone is expanded.

CDR3 DNA: TGTGCCAGTAGTATGGGGGGTGTCGTCTCCTACGAGCAGTACTTC
CDR3 protein: CASSMGGVVSYEQYF
clone size: NA
J gene: TRBJ2-7
D gene: NA
V gene: TRBV19
CDR3 length: 15

CDR3 DNA: TGCAGTGCCGCACAGAGCCGGGGGCAGTACTTC
CDR3 protein: CSAAQSRGQYF
clone size: NA
J gene: TRBJ2-7
D gene: NA
V gene: TRBV20-1
CDR3 length: 11

CDR3 DNA: TGTGCCAGTAGAGACGGGGGATCGGAAGGAGCTTTCTTT
CDR3 protein: CASRDGGSEGAFF
clone size: few
J gene: TRBJ1-1
D gene: NA
V gene: TRBV19
CDR3 length: 13

CDR3 DNA: TGTGCCACTGGTCCGGCAGGCCAAGAGACCCAGTACTTC
CDR3 protein: CATGPAGQETQYF
clone size: few
J gene: TRBJ2-5
D gene: NA
V gene: TRBV2
CDR3 length: 13

CDR3 DNA: TGCGCCAGCAGCTTGGCCGGGACAGGGGGCGAAAAACTGTTTTTT
CDR3 protein: CASSLAGTGGEKLFF
clone size: NA
J gene: TRBJ1-4
D gene: TRBD1
V gene: TRBV5-1
CDR3 length: 15

CDR3 DNA: TGTGCCAGCCCCCCGGGGGACGCTGAAGCTTTCTTT
CDR3 protein: CASPPGDAEAFF
clone size: once
J gene: TRBJ1-1
D gene: NA
V gene: TRBV19
CDR3 length: 12

CDR3 DNA: TGTGCCAGCACACAGGGACTAGCGGGAAGTATTTATGTGCAGTACTTC
CDR3 protein: CASTQGLAGSIYVQYF
clone size: once
J gene: TRBJ2-7
D gene: NA
V gene: TRBV21-1
CDR3 length: 16

CDR3 DNA: TGCGCCAGCCAGGCAGTAGCGGGGGGACCCCGGGAGACCCAGTACTTC
CDR3 protein: CASQAVAGGPRETQYF
clone size: NA
J gene: TRBJ2-5
D gene: TRBD2
V gene: TRBV5-1
CDR3 length: 16

CDR3 DNA: TGCGCCAGCAGTACGACTCTTCTGGGTGGCTACACCTTC
CDR3 protein: CASSTTLLGGYTF
clone size: NA
J gene: TRBJ1-2
D gene: NA
V gene: TRBV4-3
CDR3 length: 13

CDR3 DNA: TGTGCCAGCAGCTATCGGGGGCGGGGGGCCTTCTACAATGAGCAGTTCTTC
CDR3 protein: CASSYRGRGAFYNEQFF
clone size: NA
J gene: TRBJ2-1
D gene: TRBD2
V gene: TRBV7-8
CDR3 length: 17

CDR3 DNA: TGTGCCAGCAGTTACTCGTCCGGGGGGACAGGGGAGCAGTACTTC
CDR3 protein: CASSYSSGGTGEQYF
clone size: NA
J gene: TRBJ2-7
D gene: TRBD1
V gene: TRBV6-5
CDR3 length: 15

CDR3 DNA: TGTGCCAGCAGAAGACAGGGGGACAATGGCTACACCTTC
CDR3 protein: CASRRQGDNGYTF
clone size: NA
J gene: TRBJ1-2
D gene: TRBD1
V gene: TRBV27
CDR3 length: 13

CDR3 DNA: TGTGCCAGCAGCTTCGGACAGGGAGGAGAGACCCAGTACTTC
CDR3 protein: CASSFGQGGETQYF
clone size: NA
J gene: TRBJ2-5
D gene: TRBD1
V gene: TRBV7-7
CDR3 length: 14

CDR3 DNA: TGCGCCAGCAGGCCCGGGACTAGCGGTTACAATGAGCAGTTCTTC
CDR3 protein: CASRPGTSGYNEQFF
clone size: NA
J gene: TRBJ2-1
D gene: TRBD2
V gene: TRBV10-2
CDR3 length: 15

CDR3 DNA: TGTGCCTGGAGGTACCCGGGAACAGTTTTTTCCTATGGCTACACCTTC
CDR3 protein: CAWRYPGTVFSYGYTF
clone size: few
J gene: TRBJ1-2
D gene: NA
V gene: TRBV30
CDR3 length: 16

CDR3 DNA: TGTGCCAGCAGCGGATTGGGACAGGGGGACTATAATTCACCCCTCCACTTT
CDR3 protein: CASSGLGQGDYNSPLHF
clone size: few
J gene: TRBJ1-6
D gene: TRBD1
V gene: TRBV9
CDR3 length: 17

CDR3 DNA: TGTGCCAGCAGTGAAAATTCCCCGGGGGTGGCCTATGGCTACACCTTC
CDR3 protein: CASSENSPGVAYGYTF
clone size: NA
J gene: TRBJ1-2
D gene: NA
V gene: TRBV6-1
CDR3 length: 16

CDR3 DNA: TGTGCCTGGAGCCCGGCGGACAGGGCGAGTCAGCCCCAGCATTTT
CDR3 protein: CAWSPADRASQPQHF
clone size: once
J gene: TRBJ1-5
D gene: TRBD1
V gene: TRBV30
CDR3 length: 15

CDR3 DNA: TGTGCCAGCAGTACAGGACAGGGCTATGGCTACACCTTC
CDR3 protein: CASSTGQGYGYTF
clone size: NA
J gene: TRBJ1-2
D gene: TRBD1
V gene: TRBV6-1
CDR3 length: 13

CDR3 DNA: TGTGCCAGCACCGTGGGCGGGTACGAGCAGTACTTC
CDR3 protein: CASTVGGYEQYF
clone size: NA
J gene: TRBJ2-7
D gene: NA
V gene: TRBV7-8
CDR3 length: 12

CDR3 DNA: TGCGCCAGCAGCCCCTCGGCGGGGGGCGCTAGCACAGATACGCAGTATTTT
CDR3 protein: CASSPSAGGASTDTQYF
clone size: once
J gene: TRBJ2-3
D gene: TRBD2
V gene: TRBV5-1
CDR3 length: 17

CDR3 DNA: TGTGCCAGCAGCCACCAGGGGGCACCCAATCAGCCCCAGCATTTT
CDR3 protein: CASSHQGAPNQPQHF
clone size: NA
J gene: TRBJ1-5
D gene: TRBD1
V gene: TRBV6-6
CDR3 length: 15

CDR3 DNA: TGTGCCAGCAGCCTCCGAGGGGGTGTGAACACTGAAGCTTTCTTT
CDR3 protein: CASSLRGGVNTEAFF
clone size: few
J gene: TRBJ1-1
D gene: NA
V gene: TRBV6-5
CDR3 length: 15

CDR3 DNA: TGTGCAAGTCGCCTCGACAGGGGCGGCAATCAGCCCCAGCATTTT
CDR3 protein: CASRLDRGGNQPQHF
clone size: NA
J gene: TRBJ1-5
D gene: NA
V gene: TRBV12-2
CDR3 length: 15

CDR3 DNA: TGCGCCAGCAGCCGGGAGGCGGAGAGCACTACTTTCTTT
CDR3 protein: CASSREAESTTFF
clone size: NA
J gene: TRBJ1-1
D gene: NA
V gene: TRBV4-3
CDR3 length: 13

CDR3 DNA: TGTGCCAGCAGCTTAGGGCAGACGAACACCGGGGAGCTGTTTTTT
CDR3 protein: CASSLGQTNTGELFF
clone size: NA
J gene: TRBJ2-2
D gene: NA
V gene: TRBV11-2
CDR3 length: 15

CDR3 DNA: TGTGCCAGCAGATCTAATCGAGAGACCCAGTACTTC
CDR3 protein: CASRSNRETQYF
clone size: NA
J gene: TRBJ2-5
D gene: NA
V gene: TRBV11-2
CDR3 length: 12

CDR3 DNA: TGCAGCGTTCCGACTAGCGGGAGGTTAACAGATACGCAGTATTTT
CDR3 protein: CSVPTSGRLTDTQYF
clone size: NA
J gene: TRBJ2-3
D gene: TRBD2
V gene: TRBV29-1
CDR3 length: 15

CDR3 DNA: TGCGCCAGCAGCCCGGACTTCAATTGGAGTGAGGAGGCTTTCTTT
CDR3 protein: CASSPDFNWSEEAFF
clone size: NA
J gene: TRBJ1-1
D gene: NA
V gene: TRBV5-1
CDR3 length: 15

CDR3 DNA: TGTGCCAGCAGTGATGGCGGGGGTAACACTGAAGCTTTCTTT
CDR3 protein: CASSDGGGNTEAFF
clone size: few
J gene: TRBJ1-1
D gene: NA
V gene: TRBV2
CDR3 length: 14